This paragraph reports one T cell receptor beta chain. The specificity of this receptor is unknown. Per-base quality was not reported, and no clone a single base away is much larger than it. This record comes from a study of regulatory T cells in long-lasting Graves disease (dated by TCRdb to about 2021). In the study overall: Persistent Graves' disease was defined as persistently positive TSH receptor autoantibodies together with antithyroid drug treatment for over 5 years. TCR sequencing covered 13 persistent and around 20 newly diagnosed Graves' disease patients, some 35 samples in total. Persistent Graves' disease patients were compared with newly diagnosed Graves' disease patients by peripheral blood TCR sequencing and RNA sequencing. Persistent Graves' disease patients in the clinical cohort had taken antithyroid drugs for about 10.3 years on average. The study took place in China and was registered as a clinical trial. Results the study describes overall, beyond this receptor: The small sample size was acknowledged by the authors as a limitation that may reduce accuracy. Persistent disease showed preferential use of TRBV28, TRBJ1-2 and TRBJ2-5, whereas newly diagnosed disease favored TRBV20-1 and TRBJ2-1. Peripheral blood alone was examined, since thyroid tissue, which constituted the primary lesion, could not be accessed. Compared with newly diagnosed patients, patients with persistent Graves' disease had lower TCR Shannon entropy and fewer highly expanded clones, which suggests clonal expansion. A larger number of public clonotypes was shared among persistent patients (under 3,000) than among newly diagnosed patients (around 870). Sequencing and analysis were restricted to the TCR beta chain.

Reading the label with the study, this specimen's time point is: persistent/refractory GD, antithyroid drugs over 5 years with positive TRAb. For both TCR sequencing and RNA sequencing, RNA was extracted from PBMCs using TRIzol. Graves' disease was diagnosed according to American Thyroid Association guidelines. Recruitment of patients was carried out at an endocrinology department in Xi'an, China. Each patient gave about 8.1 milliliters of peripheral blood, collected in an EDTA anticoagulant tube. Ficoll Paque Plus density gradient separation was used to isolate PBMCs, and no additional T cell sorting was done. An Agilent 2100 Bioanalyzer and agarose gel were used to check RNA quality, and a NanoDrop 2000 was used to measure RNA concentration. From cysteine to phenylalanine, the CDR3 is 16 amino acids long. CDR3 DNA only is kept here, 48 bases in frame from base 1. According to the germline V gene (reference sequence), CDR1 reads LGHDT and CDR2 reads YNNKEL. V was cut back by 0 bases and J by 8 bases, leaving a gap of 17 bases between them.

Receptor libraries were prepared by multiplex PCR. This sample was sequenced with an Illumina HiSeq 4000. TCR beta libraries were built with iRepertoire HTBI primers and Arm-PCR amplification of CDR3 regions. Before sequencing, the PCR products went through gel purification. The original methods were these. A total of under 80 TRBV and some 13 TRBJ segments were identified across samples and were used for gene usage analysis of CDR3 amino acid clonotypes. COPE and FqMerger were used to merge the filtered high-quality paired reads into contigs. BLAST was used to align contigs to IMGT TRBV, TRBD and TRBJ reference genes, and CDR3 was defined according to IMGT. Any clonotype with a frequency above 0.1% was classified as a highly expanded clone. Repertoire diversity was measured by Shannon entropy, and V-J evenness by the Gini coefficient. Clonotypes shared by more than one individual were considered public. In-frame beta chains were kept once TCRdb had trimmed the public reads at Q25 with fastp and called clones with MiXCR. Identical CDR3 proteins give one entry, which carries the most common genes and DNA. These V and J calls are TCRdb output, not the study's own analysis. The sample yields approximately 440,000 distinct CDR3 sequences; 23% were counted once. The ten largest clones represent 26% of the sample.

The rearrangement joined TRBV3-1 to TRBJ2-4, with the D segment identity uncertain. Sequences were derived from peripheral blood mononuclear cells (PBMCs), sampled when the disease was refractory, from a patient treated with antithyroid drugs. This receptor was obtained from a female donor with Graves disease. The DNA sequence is TGTGCCAGCAGCCAAGATCTGGGCAAACGGGTTGACATTCAGTACTTC. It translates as CASSQDLGKRVDIQYF.